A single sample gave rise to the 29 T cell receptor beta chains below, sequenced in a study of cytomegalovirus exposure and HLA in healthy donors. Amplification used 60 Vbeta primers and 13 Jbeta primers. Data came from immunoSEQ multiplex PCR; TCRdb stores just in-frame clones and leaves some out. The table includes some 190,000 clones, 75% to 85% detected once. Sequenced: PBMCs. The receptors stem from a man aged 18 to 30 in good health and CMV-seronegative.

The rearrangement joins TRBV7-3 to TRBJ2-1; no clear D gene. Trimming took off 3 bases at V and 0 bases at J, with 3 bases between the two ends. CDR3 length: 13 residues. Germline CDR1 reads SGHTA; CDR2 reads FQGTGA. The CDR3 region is CASSFSSYNEQFF. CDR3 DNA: TGTGCCAGCAGCTTTAGCTCCTACAATGAGCAGTTCTTC.

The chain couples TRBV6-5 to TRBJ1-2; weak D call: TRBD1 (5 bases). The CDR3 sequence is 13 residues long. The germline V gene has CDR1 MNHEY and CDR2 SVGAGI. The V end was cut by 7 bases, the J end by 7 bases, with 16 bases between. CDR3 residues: CASMQGSMGGYTF. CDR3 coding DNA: TGTGCCAGCATGCAGGGATCTATGGGTGGCTACACCTTC.

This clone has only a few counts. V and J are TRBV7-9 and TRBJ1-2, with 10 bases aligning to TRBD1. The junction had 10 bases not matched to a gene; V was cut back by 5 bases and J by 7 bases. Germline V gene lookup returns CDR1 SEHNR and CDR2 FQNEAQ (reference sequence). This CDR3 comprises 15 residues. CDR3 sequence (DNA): TGTGCCAGCAGCCCCCGGGACAGGGGTGGTAGTGGCTACACCTTC. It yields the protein CASSPRDRGGSGYTF. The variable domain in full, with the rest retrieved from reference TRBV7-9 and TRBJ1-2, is DTGVSQNPRHKITKRGQNVTFRCDPISEHNRLYWYRQTLGQGPEFLTYFQNEAQLEKSRLLSDRFSAERPKGSFSTLEIQRTEQGDSAMYLCASSPRDRGGSGYTFGSGTRLTVV.

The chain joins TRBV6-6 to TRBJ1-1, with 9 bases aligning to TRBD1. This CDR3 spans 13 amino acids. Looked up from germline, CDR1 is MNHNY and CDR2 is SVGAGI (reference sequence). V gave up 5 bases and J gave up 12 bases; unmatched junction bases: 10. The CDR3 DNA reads TGTGCCAGCAGTCACCGGGACAGGGTTAGAACTTTCTTT. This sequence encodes CASSHRDRVRTFF.

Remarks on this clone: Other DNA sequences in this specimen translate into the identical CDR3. The DNA for the CDR3 is TGTGCCAGCAGTGTCAGAGGGAACTATGGCTACACCTTC. It encodes CASSVRGNYGYTF. The rearrangement links TRBV6-1 to TRBJ1-2; D remains ambiguous. V gave up 4 bases and J gave up 2 bases, with 8 bases separating them. Looked up from germline, CDR1 is MNHNS and CDR2 is SASEGT. This CDR3 has 13 residues.

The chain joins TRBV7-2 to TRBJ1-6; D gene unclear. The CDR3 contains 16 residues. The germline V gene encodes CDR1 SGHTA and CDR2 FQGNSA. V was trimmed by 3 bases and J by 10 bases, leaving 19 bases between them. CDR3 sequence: CASSFSPGVGQSPLHF. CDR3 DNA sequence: TGTGCCAGCAGCTTTTCCCCCGGGGTGGGTCAGTCACCCCTCCACTTT.

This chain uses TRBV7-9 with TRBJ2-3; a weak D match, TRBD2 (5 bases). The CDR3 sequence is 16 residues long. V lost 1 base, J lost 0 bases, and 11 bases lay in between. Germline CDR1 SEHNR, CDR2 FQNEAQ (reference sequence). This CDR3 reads CASSLVPAASTDTQYF. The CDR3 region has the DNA TGTGCCAGCAGCTTAGTCCCAGCGGCCAGCACAGATACGCAGTATTTT.

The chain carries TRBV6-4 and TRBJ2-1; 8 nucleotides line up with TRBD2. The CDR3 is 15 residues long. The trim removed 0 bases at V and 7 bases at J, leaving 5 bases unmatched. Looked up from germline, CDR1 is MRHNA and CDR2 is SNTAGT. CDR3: CASSDSSGVVNEQFF. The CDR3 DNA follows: TGTGCCAGCAGTGACTCTAGCGGGGTGGTGAATGAGCAGTTCTTC.

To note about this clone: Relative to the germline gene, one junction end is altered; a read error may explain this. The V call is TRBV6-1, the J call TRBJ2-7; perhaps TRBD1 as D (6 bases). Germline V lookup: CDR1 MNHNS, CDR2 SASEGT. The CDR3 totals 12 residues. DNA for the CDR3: TGTGCCAGCAGTGTCACAGGGTACGGGCAGTACTTC. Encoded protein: CASSVTGYGQYF.

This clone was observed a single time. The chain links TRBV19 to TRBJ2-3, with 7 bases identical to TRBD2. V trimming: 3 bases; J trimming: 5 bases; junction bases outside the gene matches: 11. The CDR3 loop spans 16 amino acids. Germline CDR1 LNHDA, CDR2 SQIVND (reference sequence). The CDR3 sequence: CASSMGGGSLGDTQYF. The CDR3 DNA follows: TGTGCCAGTAGTATGGGTGGCGGGAGTCTTGGAGATACGCAGTATTTT. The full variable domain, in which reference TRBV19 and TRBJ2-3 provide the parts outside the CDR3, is DGGITQSPKYLFRKEGQNVTLSCEQNLNHDAMYWYRQDPGQGLRLIYYSQIVNDFQKGDIAEGYSVSREKKESFPLTVTSAQKNPTAFYLCASSMGGGSLGDTQYFGPGTRLTVL.

In nucleotides, the CDR3 is TGTGCCAGCAGCTTATGGCTAGCCTACGAGCAGTACTTC. This gives the protein CASSLWLAYEQYF. The chain carries TRBV7-2 and TRBJ2-7; D remains unclear. V shed 2 bases and J shed 2 bases, with 7 bases lying between them. This CDR3 spans 13 amino acids. Germline CDR1 reads SGHTA; CDR2 reads FQGNSA.

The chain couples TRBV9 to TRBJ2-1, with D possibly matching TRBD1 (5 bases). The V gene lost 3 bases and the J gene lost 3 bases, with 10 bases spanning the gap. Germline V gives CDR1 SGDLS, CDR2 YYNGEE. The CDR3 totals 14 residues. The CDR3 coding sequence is TGTGCCAGCAGCGCTTCTCAGGGCTACAATGAGCAGTTCTTC. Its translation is CASSASQGYNEQFF.

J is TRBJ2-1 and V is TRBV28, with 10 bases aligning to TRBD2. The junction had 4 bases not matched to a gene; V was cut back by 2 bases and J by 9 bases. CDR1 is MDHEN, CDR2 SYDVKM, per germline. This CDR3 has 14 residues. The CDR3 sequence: CASSLSGGAAEQFF. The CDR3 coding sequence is TGTGCCAGCAGTTTAAGCGGGGGGGCCGCTGAGCAGTTCTTC.

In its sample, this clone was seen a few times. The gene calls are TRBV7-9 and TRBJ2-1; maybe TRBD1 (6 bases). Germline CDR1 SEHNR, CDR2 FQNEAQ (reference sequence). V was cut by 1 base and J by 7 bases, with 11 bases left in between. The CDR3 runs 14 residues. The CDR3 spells CASSLGGQVNEQFF. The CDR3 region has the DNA TGTGCCAGCAGCTTAGGGGGGCAGGTGAATGAGCAGTTCTTC.

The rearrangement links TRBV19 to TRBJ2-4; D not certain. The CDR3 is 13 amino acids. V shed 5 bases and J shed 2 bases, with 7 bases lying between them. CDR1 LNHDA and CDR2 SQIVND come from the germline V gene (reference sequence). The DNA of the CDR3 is TGTGCCAGTAGTGAACTCCCCAAAAACATTCAGTACTTC. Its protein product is CASSELPKNIQYF. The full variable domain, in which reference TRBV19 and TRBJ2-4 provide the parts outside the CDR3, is DGGITQSPKYLFRKEGQNVTLSCEQNLNHDAMYWYRQDPGQGLRLIYYSQIVNDFQKGDIAEGYSVSREKKESFPLTVTSAQKNPTAFYLCASSELPKNIQYFGAGTRLSVL.

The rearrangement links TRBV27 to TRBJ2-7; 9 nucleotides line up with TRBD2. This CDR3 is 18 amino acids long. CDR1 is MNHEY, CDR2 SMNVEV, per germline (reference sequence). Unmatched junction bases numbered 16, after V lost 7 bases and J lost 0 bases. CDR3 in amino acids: CASKKETSGPPSSYEQYF. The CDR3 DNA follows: TGTGCCAGCAAGAAGGAGACTAGCGGACCCCCGAGCTCCTACGAGCAGTACTTC.

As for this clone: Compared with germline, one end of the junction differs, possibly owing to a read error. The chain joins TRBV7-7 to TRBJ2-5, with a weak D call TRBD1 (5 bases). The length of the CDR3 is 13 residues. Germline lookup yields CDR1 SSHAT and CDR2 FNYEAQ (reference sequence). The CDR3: CASSFRVKETQYF. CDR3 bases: TGTGCTAGCAGCTTCAGGGTGAAAGAGACCCAGTACTTC.

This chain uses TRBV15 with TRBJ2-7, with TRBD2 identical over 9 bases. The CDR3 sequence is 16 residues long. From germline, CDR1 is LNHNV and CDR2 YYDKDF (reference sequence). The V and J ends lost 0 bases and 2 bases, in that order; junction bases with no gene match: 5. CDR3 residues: CATSRELREGPYEQYF. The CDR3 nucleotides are TGTGCCACCAGCAGAGAATTGCGGGAGGGCCCCTACGAGCAGTACTTC.

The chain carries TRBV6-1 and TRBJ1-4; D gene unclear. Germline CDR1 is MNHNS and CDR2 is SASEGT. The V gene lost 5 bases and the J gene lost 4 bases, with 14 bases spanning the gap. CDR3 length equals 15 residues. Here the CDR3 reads CASSFGWAVNEKLFF. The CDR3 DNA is TGTGCCAGCAGTTTTGGTTGGGCAGTTAATGAAAAACTGTTTTTT.

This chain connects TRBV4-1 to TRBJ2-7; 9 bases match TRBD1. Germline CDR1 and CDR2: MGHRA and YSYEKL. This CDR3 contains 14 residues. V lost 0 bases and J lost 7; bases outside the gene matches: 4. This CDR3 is CASSQETGGWEQYF. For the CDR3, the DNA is TGCGCCAGCAGCCAAGAAACAGGGGGCTGGGAGCAGTACTTC.

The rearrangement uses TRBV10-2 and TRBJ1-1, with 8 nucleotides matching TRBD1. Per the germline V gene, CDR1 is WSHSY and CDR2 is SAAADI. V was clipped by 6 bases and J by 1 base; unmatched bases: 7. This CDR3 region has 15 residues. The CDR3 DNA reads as TGCGCCAGCAGGGGGGACAGGTCTACGAACACTGAAGCTTTCTTT. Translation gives CASRGDRSTNTEAFF.

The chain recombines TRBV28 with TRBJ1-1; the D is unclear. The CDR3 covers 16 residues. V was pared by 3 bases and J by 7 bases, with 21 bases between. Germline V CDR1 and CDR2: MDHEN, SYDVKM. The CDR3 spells CASSFPGNEPLLEAFF. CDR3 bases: TGTGCCAGCAGTTTTCCGGGGAATGAACCCCTCCTTGAAGCTTTCTTT.

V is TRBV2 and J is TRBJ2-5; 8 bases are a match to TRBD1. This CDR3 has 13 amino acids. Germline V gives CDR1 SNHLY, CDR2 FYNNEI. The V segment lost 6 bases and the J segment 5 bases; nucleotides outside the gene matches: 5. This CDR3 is CASRTGGRETQYF. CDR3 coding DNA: TGTGCCAGCAGAACAGGGGGGAGGGAGACCCAGTACTTC.

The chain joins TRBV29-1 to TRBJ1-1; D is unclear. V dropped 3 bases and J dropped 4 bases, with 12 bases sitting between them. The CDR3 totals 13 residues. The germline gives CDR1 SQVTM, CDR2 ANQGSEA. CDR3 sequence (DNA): TGCAGCGTTGAGGAATCCGAGGGCACTGAAGCTTTCTTT. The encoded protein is CSVEESEGTEAFF.

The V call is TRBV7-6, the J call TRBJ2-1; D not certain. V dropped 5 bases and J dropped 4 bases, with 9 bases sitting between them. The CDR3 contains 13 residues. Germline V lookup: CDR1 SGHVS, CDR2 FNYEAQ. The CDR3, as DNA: TGTGCCAGCAGCATAGACGGGTACAATGAGCAGTTCTTC. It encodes CASSIDGYNEQFF. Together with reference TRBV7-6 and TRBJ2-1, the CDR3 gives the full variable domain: GAGVSQSPRYKVTKRGQDVALRCDPISGHVSLYWYRQALGQGPEFLTYFNYEAQQDKSGLPNDRFSAERPEGSISTLTIQRTEQRDSAMYRCASSIDGYNEQFFGPGTRLTVL.

CDR3 in DNA: TGTGCCAGCAGCTTGGCGGGACAGGGGGCCTACGAGCAGTACTTC. Protein product: CASSLAGQGAYEQYF. The V call is TRBV5-7, the J call TRBJ2-7; 11 nucleotides agree with TRBD1. TRBV5-7 is sorted into the ORF group, with uncertain function. J was trimmed by 2 bases and V by 0 bases; bases with no gene match: 1. This CDR3 has 15 amino acids.

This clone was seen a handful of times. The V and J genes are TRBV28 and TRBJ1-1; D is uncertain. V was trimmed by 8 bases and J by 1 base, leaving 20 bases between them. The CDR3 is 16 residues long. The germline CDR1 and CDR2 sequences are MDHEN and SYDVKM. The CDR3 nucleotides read TGTGCCAGCCACTCTAGTCTGGGTGTTGGGAACACTGAAGCTTTCTTT. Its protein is CASHSSLGVGNTEAFF.

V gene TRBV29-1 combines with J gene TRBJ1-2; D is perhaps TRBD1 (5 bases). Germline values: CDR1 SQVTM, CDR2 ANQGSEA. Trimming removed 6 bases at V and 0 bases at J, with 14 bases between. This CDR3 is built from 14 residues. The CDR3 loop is CSVGGGASNYGYTF. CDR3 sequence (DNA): TGCAGCGTGGGGGGAGGGGCGTCTAACTATGGCTACACCTTC.

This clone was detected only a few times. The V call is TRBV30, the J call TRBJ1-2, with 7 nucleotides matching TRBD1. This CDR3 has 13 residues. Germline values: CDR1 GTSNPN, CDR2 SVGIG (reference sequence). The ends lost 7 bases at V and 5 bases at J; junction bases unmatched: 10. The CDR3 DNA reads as TGTGCCTTATCCGGGACAGCGGCTTATGGCTACACCTTC. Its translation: CALSGTAAYGYTF.